This note documents a single T cell receptor (beta chain) sequence. Its specificity is not known. These data are taken from a study of Ad26.COV2.S vaccination and SARS-CoV-2 variants. Study at large: Donor was in the COV1001 Ad26.COV2.S trial arm. Study-level points and caveats: People who got the vaccine had more spike-specific TCR breadth than people who got placebo. The TCR-based breadth and depth measures might underestimate overall T cell responses.

CDR1 and CDR2 from the germline V gene are SGHDT and YYEEEE. Trimming took off 4 bases at V and 1 base at J, with 17 bases between the two ends. This CDR3 has 16 amino acids. Data came from immunoSEQ multiplex PCR; TCRdb stores just in-frame clones and leaves some out. The table shows about 350,000 clones, with approximately 81% occurring only once. Noted treatment: around 19 received Ad26.COV2.S at low or high dose, single or two shots; 5 received placebo; per-sample allocation not given. The investigators took samples on day 63 after the first vaccine or placebo injection. An Ad26 vector was used to express Wuhan-strain SARS-CoV-2 spike as the vaccine.

The chain joins TRBV5-6 to TRBJ2-5; weak D call: TRBD1 (6 bases). Material: peripheral blood, obtained in a trial of Ad26.COV2.S vaccine versus placebo. The sequence was obtained from a person aged 18-60 years who received the Ad26.COV2.S COVID-19 vaccine or a placebo. In DNA, the CDR3 is TGTGCCAGCAGCGAAACCGGGACACGAACCCAAGAGACCCAGTACTTC. Protein product: CASSETGTRTQETQYF.